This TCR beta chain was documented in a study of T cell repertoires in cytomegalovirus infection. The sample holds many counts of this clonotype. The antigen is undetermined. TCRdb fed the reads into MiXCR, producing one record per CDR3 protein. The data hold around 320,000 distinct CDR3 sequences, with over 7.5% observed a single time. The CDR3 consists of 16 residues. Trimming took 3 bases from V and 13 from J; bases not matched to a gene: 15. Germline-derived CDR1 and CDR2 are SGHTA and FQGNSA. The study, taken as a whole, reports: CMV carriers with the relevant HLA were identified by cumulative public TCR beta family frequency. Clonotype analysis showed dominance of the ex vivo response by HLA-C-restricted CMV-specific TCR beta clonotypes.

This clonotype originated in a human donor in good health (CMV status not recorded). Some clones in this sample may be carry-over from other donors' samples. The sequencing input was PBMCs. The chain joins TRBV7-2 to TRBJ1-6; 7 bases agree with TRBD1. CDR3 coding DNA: TGTGCCAGCAGCTTCCCCCCGGGACAGAGAGAGTCCCCCCTCCACTTT. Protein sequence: CASSFPPGQRESPLHF.